The 2 T cell receptor beta chains below come from one sample, sequenced in a study of T cell repertoires in cytomegalovirus infection. TCRdb processed the reads anew with MiXCR; each CDR3 protein has one entry. The table records approximately 990,000 distinct CDR3 sequences, 31% of them present only once. Their specific antigens are unknown. This sample comprised cultured CD8+ T cells from PBMCs, obtained from culture after CMV antigen stimulation. The origin of the receptors is a human donor in good health (CMV status not recorded). Some clones in this sample may be carry-over from other donors' samples.

This clonotype has a handful of counts. This rearrangement joins TRBV19 to TRBJ2-4; D might be TRBD1 or TRBD2, each matching 5 bases. The CDR3 runs to 19 residues. Trimming pared 5 bases from V and 2 bases from J, leaving 25 bases between. Germline CDR1 reads LNHDA; CDR2 reads SQIVND (reference sequence). The CDR3 nucleotides are TGTGCCAGTAGTCTTTTCCTCAGCAGGGACGATTCGACCAAAAACATTCAGTACTTC. Amino acids: CASSLFLSRDDSTKNIQYF.

This chain uses TRBV6-2 or TRBV6-3 with TRBJ2-1; TRBD1 is a possible D gene (6 bases). CDR1 and CDR2 from the germline V gene are MNHEY and SVGEGT. This CDR3 has 15 amino acids. Trimming stripped 4 bases from V and 7 bases from J, with 17 bases between. In DNA, the CDR3 is TGTGCCAGCAGTTTGTATAAGGGGGTGTCGAATGAGCAGTTCTTC. This codes for CASSLYKGVSNEQFF.